This section outlines one T cell receptor (beta chain) sequence together with its context. Self-reported history from a screening survey and questionnaire set each donor's cohort. How the authors handled the data: Cell counts per sample came from amplifying reference gene primers. Data came from immunoSEQ multiplex PCR; TCRdb stores just in-frame clones and leaves some out. D and trimming come from the DNA, and the V and J calls and clone size come from that table. Of 250,000 or so clones in the sample, over 70% were seen once. This specimen belongs to a study of blood T cell repertoires in COVID-19. This CDR3 comprises 15 residues. V lost 7 bases and J lost 6; bases outside the gene matches: 10. Germline assignment: CDR1 LNHDA and CDR2 SQIVND (reference sequence).

Sequencing was done on a sample of PBMCs or T cells enriched from blood (not recorded which). The TCR sequence derives from a middle-aged woman who had been exposed to COVID-19. The V gene is TRBV19, the J gene TRBJ1-1; 11 bases line up with TRBD1. The CDR3 nucleotides are TGTGCCAGTACATTGTTGGGACAGGGGGTCTCTGAAGCTTTCTTT. It specifies CASTLLGQGVSEAFF.